The clone carrying this T cell receptor beta chain was detected many times. Germline V lookup: CDR1 SQVTM, CDR2 ANQGSEA. This CDR3 is 14 amino acids long. The junction had 9 bases not matched to a gene; V was cut back by 6 bases and J by 4 bases. Unique molecular identifiers were incorporated during preparation of the TCRbeta library. TCRdb re-derived calls from the PCR reads in MiXCR, one entry per CDR3 protein. The sample holds about 400,000 distinct CDR3 sequences, around 21% seen once. The sample is drawn from a study of T-cell reconstitution after alpha-beta-depleted transplantation in children. The sequence was collected from a human donor who donated a stem cell graft to a child with acute myeloid leukemia. The specimen comprised PBMCs from the stem cell graft donor, sampled from the stem cell graft. V usage is TRBV29-1 and J usage is TRBJ2-1, with TRBD1 identical over 7 bases. In DNA, the CDR3 is TGCAGCGTGGTAGGGGGCCTGTATTACAATGAGCAGTTCTTC. It is translated as CSVVGGLYYNEQFF.